Reported below is one T cell receptor beta chain. This entry comes from a study of T cell responses to AZD1222 COVID-19 vaccine. Sequencing used immunoSEQ multiplex PCR; TCRdb keeps in-frame clones, though not all of them. The sample has about 110,000 clones; around nine tenths are singletons. The V end was cut by 6 bases, the J end by 4 bases, with 12 bases between. The length of the CDR3 is 13 residues. Germline assignment: CDR1 SGHTA and CDR2 FQGNSA. The sample here was peripheral blood, taken on day 0 of AZD1222 vaccination. The gene calls are TRBV7-2 and TRBJ1-2; TRBD1 might be the D (5 bases). The receptor was derived from an adult in good health. Here the CDR3 reads CASSTGPSYGYTF. DNA of the CDR3: TGTGCCAGCAGTACGGGACCGAGCTATGGCTACACCTTC.